This T cell receptor beta chain was sequenced in a study of T cells in Graves' hyperthyroidism and ophthalmopathy. The investigators amplified TCR beta CDR3 regions from RNA transcripts. During a first-round RT-PCR of the TCR CDR3, the HTBI primer set was used. TCRdb reanalysed the multiplex PCR reads using MiXCR and keeps one entry per CDR3 protein. The sample has fewer than 450,000 distinct CDR3 sequences; roughly 15% are singletons. Diagnostic decisions used clinical symptoms, serum thyroxine and TRAb, thyroid ultrasound and orbital computed tomography. It was approximately 9.7 ml of fresh peripheral blood that supplied the PBMCs. This clonotype has at least ten counts. Antigen specificity is unknown. Study observations and caveats: Ophthalmopathy cases were set apart from stable hyperthyroidism by a 13 V-J model.

The length of the CDR3 is 16 residues. Germline V CDR1 and CDR2: WSHSY, SAAADI. V shed 3 bases and J 0 bases; nucleotides not matched to a gene: 7. The sequence was obtained from a woman aged 55 to 70 with Graves' ophthalmopathy. What was sequenced was blood. The chain recombines TRBV10-2 with TRBJ2-7; 8 bases agree with TRBD2. DNA of the CDR3: TGCGCCAGCAGTGATCCCGGGGGGGGGGCCTCCTACGAGCAGTACTTC. It codes for CASSDPGGGASYEQYF.